Listed below are T cell receptor beta chains from one sample, sequenced in a study of PD-L1 blockade in urothelial cancer. Only in-frame clones appear in the TCRdb table, and some are missing; sequencing was by immunoSEQ multiplex PCR. The sample shows approximately 40,000 clones, 65% to 90% of them seen only once. Material: PBMCs, obtained around atezolizumab (anti-PD-L1) treatment. The receptors shown here come from a man in his sixties with urothelial cancer. Both conserved end residues are part of each CDR3. The D gene is left open where the match is weak. Some rows have no size entry. The others give once, few or many, or a class for an expanded clone.

V	size	J	D	DNA	CDR3
TRBV6-5	NA	TRBJ2-5	NA	TGTGCCAGCAGCCGGGGACAAGAGACCCAGTACTTC	CASSRGQETQYF
TRBV30	once	TRBJ1-2	NA	TGTGCCTGGGCCAATTACAGGACGATTAACTATGGCTACACCTTC	CAWANYRTINYGYTF
TRBV19	NA	TRBJ1-4	NA	TGTGCCAGTAGTACGCTGGACAGCTATAATGAAAAACTGTTTTTT	CASSTLDSYNEKLFF
TRBV6-4	NA	TRBJ2-1	TRBD2	TGTGCCAGCAGTCCAACTAGCGGGAGGGGAAATGAGCAGTTCTTC	CASSPTSGRGNEQFF
TRBV7-9	NA	TRBJ1-2	NA	TGTGCCAGCAGCTCCGGGACACTCCATGGCTACACCTTC	CASSSGTLHGYTF
TRBV6-8	NA	TRBJ1-1	TRBD1	TGTGCCAGCAGTTACCGGGCAGGGGGCGGTGAAGCTTTCTTT	CASSYRAGGGEAFF
TRBV18	NA	TRBJ1-6	NA	TGTGCCAGCTCACCACCGTCAGGGGCCCTCCACTTT	CASSPPSGALHF
TRBV5-5	once	TRBJ2-7	TRBD2	TGTGCCAGCAGCTCGTTGTCGGGACTAGCGGCGTACGAGCAGTACTTC	CASSSLSGLAAYEQYF
TRBV25-1	NA	TRBJ2-7	NA	TGTGCCAGCAGTGAAGGAGGGACGGCCTCCTACGAGCAGTACTTC	CASSEGGTASYEQYF
TRBV25-1	NA	TRBJ1-6	NA	TGTGCCAGCAGTGAATCTGCAGGGGCGGGTTCACCCCTCCACTTT	CASSESAGAGSPLHF
TRBV2	once	TRBJ1-2	TRBD1	TGTGCCAGCCATGCGGGACAGGGACTAGGAGCTAACTATGGCTACACCTTC	CASHAGQGLGANYGYTF
TRBV6-1	NA	TRBJ2-1	TRBD2	TGTGCCAGTGATAAGAGGCTAGCGGCTTTCGGTGAGCAGTTCTTC	CASDKRLAAFGEQFF
TRBV10-2	NA	TRBJ2-7	NA	TGCGCCAGCAGTGATTTTGCGTCCTACGAGCAGTACTTC	CASSDFASYEQYF
TRBV9	NA	TRBJ2-3	NA	TGTGCCAGCAGCCCACCGAAGGCCGTACTCTCCACACGACACCTAGATACGCAGTATTTT	CASSPPKAVLSTRHLDTQYF
TRBV4-1	NA	TRBJ1-6	TRBD1	TGCGCCAGCAGCCAAGACACCGACAGGGGGTCTAATTCACCCCTCCACTTT	CASSQDTDRGSNSPLHF
TRBV9	NA	TRBJ2-7	TRBD2	TGTGCCAGCAGCGGCGATAGCGGGGGGACCTCCTACGAGCAGTACTTC	CASSGDSGGTSYEQYF
TRBV6-4	NA	TRBJ2-7	TRBD1	TGTGCCAGCAGTGCCGAACAGGGGTACGAGCAGTACTTC	CASSAEQGYEQYF
TRBV7-6	NA	TRBJ1-2	NA	TGTGCCAGCAGCTCCCTCACGGGGGGGAGTATTTGGGGCTACACCTTC	CASSSLTGGSIWGYTF
TRBV6-6	once	TRBJ2-1	NA	TGTGCCAGCAGTTACCAACAGGGAACCTACAATGAGCAGTTCTTC	CASSYQQGTYNEQFF
TRBV5-1	NA	TRBJ2-1	TRBD1	TGCGCCAGCAGCCACGGACAGGGAAGCGGTGAGCAGTTCTTC	CASSHGQGSGEQFF
TRBV10-3	once	TRBJ2-7	TRBD1	TGTGCCATCAGCCCTGCGACAGGGACAAGTTCAAGCTCCTACGAGCAGTACTTC	CAISPATGTSSSSYEQYF
TRBV10-3	NA	TRBJ2-5	TRBD1	TGTGCCATCAGTGAGTCGACAGGGGCTAGGGAGACCCAGTACTTC	CAISESTGARETQYF
TRBV6-1	NA	TRBJ2-4	TRBD1	TGTGCCAGCAGTGAACGGACAGGGACAGTCAAAAACATTCAGTACTTC	CASSERTGTVKNIQYF
TRBV6-5	NA	TRBJ1-2	NA	TGTGCCAGCAGTTACTCGTCCGACAATGGCTACACCTTC	CASSYSSDNGYTF
TRBV6-1	NA	TRBJ1-4	NA	TGTGCCAGCAGTGTATCAGGGAGGGCAGAAAAACTGTTTTTT	CASSVSGRAEKLFF
TRBV6-5	NA	TRBJ2-2	NA	TGTGCCAGCAGTCAGGACTTTTCCGGGGAGCTGTTTTTT	CASSQDFSGELFF
TRBV7-2	NA	TRBJ1-2	TRBD1	TGTGCCAGCAGCTTAGAACCGGGACAGGGGTCCCACTACACCTTC	CASSLEPGQGSHYTF
TRBV5-1	NA	TRBJ2-1	NA	TGCGCCAGCAGCAATAGCGGAGAATACAATGAGCAGTTCTTC	CASSNSGEYNEQFF
TRBV6-1	few	TRBJ2-1	TRBD2	TGTGCCAGCAGTGAATGGGTGGTTAGGACTCGGACTAGCGGGAGGAAGTTCTTC	CASSEWVVRTRTSGRKFF
TRBV5-1	NA	TRBJ2-1	NA	TGCGCCAGCAGCTCTGGACAGTACAATGAGCAGTTCTTC	CASSSGQYNEQFF
TRBV11-1	NA	TRBJ1-1	NA	TGTGCCAGCAGCTTAGACGGTCCTGAAGCTTTCTTT	CASSLDGPEAFF
TRBV9	NA	TRBJ2-5	TRBD2	TGTGCCAGCAAGCGGACGGCGGGGGGTAAGGAGACCCAGTACTTC	CASKRTAGGKETQYF
TRBV30	NA	TRBJ2-2	TRBD2	TGTGCCTGGCGTAGCGGGGGGAACACCGGGGAGCTGTTTTTT	CAWRSGGNTGELFF
TRBV2	NA	TRBJ1-4	NA	TGTGCCAGCAGTTCAACCGGGCGGGTAACTAATGAAAAACTGTTTTTT	CASSSTGRVTNEKLFF
TRBV13	NA	TRBJ2-7	TRBD2	TGTGCCAGCAGCGCCTCCCGGGGGGGCGAGCAGTACTTC	CASSASRGGEQYF
TRBV4-3	NA	TRBJ2-1	TRBD2	TGCGCCAGCAGCCAATCCCTAGCGGGGGGACGGAATGAGCAGTTCTTC	CASSQSLAGGRNEQFF
TRBV7-2	NA	TRBJ2-7	TRBD1	TGTGCCAGCAGCCTGGACAGGGGCACCACCTACGAGCAGTACTTC	CASSLDRGTTYEQYF
TRBV5-1	NA	TRBJ2-7	NA	TGCGCCAGCAGCAGCAGGGAAGCGGGCGAGCAGTACTTC	CASSSREAGEQYF
TRBV6-5	NA	TRBJ2-3	NA	TGTGCCAGCAGTCCCGGACTGGGGTTGAATACGCAGTATTTT	CASSPGLGLNTQYF
TRBV5-1	once	TRBJ2-1	TRBD1	TGCGCCAGCAGCTTAGCCGGGACAGATTACAATGAGCAGTTCTTC	CASSLAGTDYNEQFF